What follows are 2 T cell receptor beta chains derived from one specimen sequenced in a study of blood T cell repertoires in COVID-19. The protocol was immunoSEQ multiplex PCR, while the TCRdb copy is restricted to in-frame clones and leaves out a portion. The top ten clones hold around 3.3% of a sample with fewer than 180,000 clones, 70% to 90% of them seen once. Sequenced material: peripheral blood. These TCRs come from a man between 70 and 80 years old with acute or convalescent COVID-19.

The V call is TRBV6-2 or TRBV6-3, the J call TRBJ2-3; TRBD2 aligns across 7 bases. Germline V gene sequence: CDR1 MNHEY, CDR2 SVGEGT. The V and J ends lost 4 bases and 7 bases, in that order; junction bases with no gene match: 5. The CDR3 is made up of 13 amino acids. The CDR3 here is CASSSGLPNTQYF. CDR3 bases: TGTGCCAGCAGTTCGGGACTACCCAATACGCAGTATTTT.

This rearrangement joins TRBV14 to TRBJ1-1, with 8 bases lining up with TRBD1. The CDR3 runs 15 residues. From germline, CDR1 is SGHDN and CDR2 FVKESK. Trimming at V came to 4 bases and at J to 5 bases, leaving 9 bases not matched to a gene. DNA of the CDR3: TGTGCCAGCAGCCTTCCTGGACAGGGCGCAACTGAAGCTTTCTTT. It specifies CASSLPGQGATEAFF.